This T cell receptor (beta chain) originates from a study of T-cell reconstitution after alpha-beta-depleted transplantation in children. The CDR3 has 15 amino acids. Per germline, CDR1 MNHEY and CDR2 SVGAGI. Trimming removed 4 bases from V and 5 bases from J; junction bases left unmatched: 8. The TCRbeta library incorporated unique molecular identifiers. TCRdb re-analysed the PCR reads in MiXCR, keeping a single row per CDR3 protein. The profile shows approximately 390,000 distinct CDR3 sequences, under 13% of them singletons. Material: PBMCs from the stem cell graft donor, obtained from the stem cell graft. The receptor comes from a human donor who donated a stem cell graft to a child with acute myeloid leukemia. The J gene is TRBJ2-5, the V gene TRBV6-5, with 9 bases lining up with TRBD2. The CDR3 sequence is CASSFRGGARETQYF. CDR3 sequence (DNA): TGTGCCAGCAGTTTCCGCGGGGGGGCCCGGGAGACCCAGTACTTC.